The clone carrying this T cell receptor beta chain was picked up one time. During active infection, Seattle patients enrolled and were then monitored through disease. The sample comes from a study of blood T cell repertoires in COVID-19. Study in general: Samples came from the United States, Italy and Spain, spanning acute and convalescent COVID-19. The cDNA or gDNA used as material had been derived from T cells, B-cell-depleted T cells, or PBMCs.

Germline loops: CDR1 MDHEN, CDR2 SYDVKM. The trim removed 6 bases at V and 9 bases at J, leaving 6 bases unmatched. The CDR3 runs 14 residues. Authors' analysis steps: Reference gene primer amplification in the assay estimated nucleated cell counts. Sequenced by immunoSEQ multiplex PCR; TCRdb stores in-frame clones only, minus some. The DNA gave D and trimming, while V, J and clone size come from that table. The sample has 200,000 to 250,000 clones, 70% to 90% seen once; the top ten hold around a tenth. The sample was peripheral blood. This TCR came from a man between 50 and 59 years old with COVID-19, enrolled during active disease. The rearrangement links TRBV28 to TRBJ1-6; 9 bases fit TRBD1. CDR3 DNA sequence: TGTGCCAGCAGGGGCGGGACAGGGAGTTCACCCCTCCACTTT. Translating it yields CASRGGTGSSPLHF.